The clone carrying this T cell receptor beta chain is medium-sized. The record originates from a study of immune cell composition in non-small cell lung cancer. The repertoire was sequenced with immunoSEQ multiplex PCR; TCRdb's copy has only in-frame clones and lacks some. There are 5,300 or so clones in the sample; 65% to 80% occur only once, and roughly a tenth lies in the top ten. Germline CDR1 SGHRS, CDR2 YFSETQ. The length of the CDR3 is 15 residues. The V end lost 0 bases, the J end lost 7 bases, and 16 bases lay between the germline ends. This chain uses TRBV5-1 with TRBJ1-2; maybe TRBD1 (6 bases). The material sequenced was lung tumor tissue. This sequence originates from a human donor with non-small cell lung cancer. The CDR3 loop reads CASSLVSAGDFGYTF. CDR3 sequence (DNA): TGCGCCAGCAGCTTGGTATCGGCAGGGGATTTTGGCTACACCTTC.